The entry that follows covers one T cell receptor (beta chain) sequence. This sample was taken from a study of control samples from healthy donors and cancer patients. This CDR3 has 19 amino acids. Germline assignment: CDR1 SGHRS and CDR2 YFSETQ. The junction had 7 bases not matched to a gene; V was cut back by 1 base and J by 0 bases. Here immunoSEQ multiplex PCR was the method, and the copy in TCRdb shows in-frame clones only, minus some. The sample has around 150,000 clones, 88% seen once. The sequence derives from a man aged 18 to 30 in good health. Sample: blood. The rearrangement uses TRBV5-1 and TRBJ2-2, with TRBD2 identical over 12 bases. The CDR3 DNA sequence: TGCGCCAGCAGCTTGCCTGGACTAGCGGGGCCCGCGAACACCGGGGAGCTGTTTTTT. Residues: CASSLPGLAGPANTGELFF.